These 19 T cell receptor beta chains were sequenced from one sample in a study of T cells expressing NK-cell markers. TCRdb reprocessed the 5' RACE reads, with one entry per CDR3 protein and no DNA. In total, the table holds 250,000 to 300,000 distinct CDR3 sequences. Specimen: blood T cells: a sorted CD56 or NKG2C T cell subset, CD4+ or CD8+ T cells, or bulk PBMC T cells (not recorded which). The origin of the receptors is a woman between 18 and 70 years old in good health.

The CDR3 here is CASSGSGPRSSYNEQFF. The chain joins TRBV9 to TRBJ2-1; checking the TCRdb D call of TRBD2 is not possible without DNA. The length of the CDR3 is 17 residues. In germline, CDR1 is SGDLS, CDR2 YYNGEE.

This chain connects TRBV4-2 to TRBJ1-1; TCRdb's D gene call, TRBD1, goes unchecked for lack of DNA. Germline values: CDR1 LGHNA, CDR2 YNFKEQ. The CDR3 is made up of 16 amino acids. This CDR3 is CASSLLTQGANTEAFF.

The J gene is TRBJ2-3, the V gene TRBV7-9; TCRdb picks TRBD1, but there is no DNA to check that call. Germline assignment: CDR1 SEHNR and CDR2 FQNEAQ (reference sequence). This CDR3 is 17 amino acids long. CDR3 region: CASSRAPMGGGTDTQYF.

The genes are TRBV24-1 and TRBJ2-3; absent DNA, TCRdb's TRBD2 call cannot be checked. Germline assignment: CDR1 KGHDR and CDR2 SFDVKD. The CDR3 contains 16 residues. The chain's CDR3 is CATSDRGRTGTDTQYF.

The chain links TRBV2 to TRBJ1-1. Germline CDR1 SNHLY, CDR2 FYNNEI. The CDR3 runs 12 residues. The CDR3 sequence is CASSPILREAFF. The variable domain in full, with the rest retrieved from reference TRBV2 and TRBJ1-1, is EPEVTQTPSHQVTQMGQEVILRCVPISNHLYFYWYRQILGQKVEFLVSFYNNEISEKSEIFDDQFSVERPDGSNFTLKIRSTKLEDSAMYFCASSPILREAFFGQGTRLTVV.

The rearrangement uses TRBV12-3 or TRBV12-4 and TRBJ2-2. This CDR3 is built from 14 residues. The CDR3 reads CASSPRAYTGELFF.

J is TRBJ2-3 and V is TRBV19; TCRdb proposes TRBD1, but this gene call is untestable without DNA. Germline assignment: CDR1 LNHDA and CDR2 SQIVND (reference sequence). This CDR3 has 17 residues. CDR3 protein: CASSPTGTGGGPDTQYF.

The rearrangement uses TRBV20-1 and TRBJ2-7; TCRdb reports TRBD1, a call that lacks DNA to check it against. The CDR3 sequence is 14 residues long. CDR1 and CDR2 (germline): DFQATT, SNEGSKA (reference sequence). The CDR3 is CSARDNGRSYEQYF.

The genes are TRBV6-2 or TRBV6-3 and TRBJ1-5; the TCRdb D gene call, TRBD1, has no DNA to confirm it. Germline V gene sequence: CDR1 MNHEY, CDR2 SVGEGT. The CDR3 has 17 residues. This CDR3 reads CASSGGRAGNSNQPQHF.

The V and J genes are TRBV11-2 and TRBJ2-5; there is no DNA to check the TCRdb D call of TRBD2. CDR3 length equals 17 residues. Germline CDR1 SGHAT, CDR2 FQNNGV. CDR3 residues: CASSLGSGTSGRETQYF. Combining the CDR3 with reference TRBV11-2 and TRBJ2-5 gives the whole variable domain EAGVAQSPRYKIIEKRQSVAFWCNPISGHATLYWYQQILGQGPKLLIQFQNNGVVDDSQLPKDRFSAERLKGVDSTLKIQPAKLEDSAVYLCASSLGSGTSGRETQYFGPGTRLLVL.

The chain uses TRBV7-2 and TRBJ2-7; the D gene TCRdb calls, TRBD2, cannot be checked with no DNA. The CDR3 consists of 15 residues. Per the germline V gene, CDR1 is SGHTA and CDR2 is FQGNSA. The CDR3 sequence: CASSLQAGGSYEQYF.

The chain couples TRBV7-2 to TRBJ1-1. The CDR3 has 13 residues. CDR1 and CDR2 from the germline V gene are SGHTA and FQGNSA. CDR3 region: CASEDRRHTEAFF.

V is TRBV20-1 and J is TRBJ1-1. Germline CDR1 reads DFQATT; CDR2 reads SNEGSKA (reference sequence). The CDR3 has 15 residues. CDR3 sequence: CSARPTGEGQPEAFF.

The V gene is TRBV7-2, the J gene TRBJ1-6; with no DNA, the TCRdb D assignment of TRBD1 cannot be verified. From germline, CDR1 is SGHTA and CDR2 FQGNSA. This CDR3 region has 15 residues. CDR3 sequence reads: CASSLYDGGASPLHF.

The chain combines TRBV7-2 with TRBJ2-3. This CDR3 spans 14 amino acids. Germline assignment: CDR1 SGHTA and CDR2 FQGNSA. The CDR3 region is CASSMDGSTDTQYF.

This sequence joins TRBV7-9 and TRBJ2-2; the TRBD1 assignment by TCRdb is unverifiable without DNA. Per the germline V gene, CDR1 is SEHNR and CDR2 is FQNEAQ (reference sequence). The CDR3 loop spans 15 amino acids. This chain's CDR3 is CASSRLGQNTGELFF.

V gene TRBV6-1 combines with J gene TRBJ1-4. This CDR3 is built from 16 residues. From germline, CDR1 is MNHNS and CDR2 SASEGT. This CDR3 reads CASSEGHGTTNEKLFF.

V is TRBV6-1 and J is TRBJ2-2. Germline loops: CDR1 MNHNS, CDR2 SASEGT. This CDR3 spans 15 amino acids. The CDR3 reads CASTPTGVFTGELFF.

This chain links TRBV5-1 with TRBJ2-3; TCRdb indicates TRBD1, and absent DNA this call remains unverified. CDR1 is SGHRS and CDR2 is YFSETQ in the germline V gene. The CDR3 contains 16 residues. CDR3 protein: CASSLVAGAGADTQYF. The complete variable domain, with remaining parts taken from reference TRBV5-1 and TRBJ2-3, reads KAGVTQTPRYLIKTRGQQVTLSCSPISGHRSVSWYQQTPGQGLQFLFEYFSETQRNKGNFPGRFSGRQFSNSRSEMNVSTLELGDSALYLCASSLVAGAGADTQYFGPGTRLTVL.